Sequencing of this T cell receptor (beta chain) was carried out in a study of T cell changes during pregnancy in multiple sclerosis. TCRdb's copy holds only in-frame clones and misses some; the assay was immunoSEQ multiplex PCR. Seen here are about 32,000 clones, 85% to 90% observed once, and the top ten hold about 10%. The V gene lost 0 bases and the J gene lost 2 bases, with 13 bases spanning the gap. Germline V gives CDR1 SGHTA, CDR2 FQGNSA. This CDR3 comprises 16 residues. The TCR comes from a female donor with multiple sclerosis, enrolled in a pregnancy study. The sample consisted of CD8+ T cells from peripheral blood mononuclear cells, taken in the second trimester of pregnancy. The chain joins TRBV7-2 to TRBJ2-5; D is perhaps TRBD1 (6 bases). The CDR3 loop reads CASSLAFQGIQETQYF. CDR3 nucleotide sequence: TGTGCCAGCAGCTTAGCTTTCCAGGGGATTCAAGAGACCCAGTACTTC.